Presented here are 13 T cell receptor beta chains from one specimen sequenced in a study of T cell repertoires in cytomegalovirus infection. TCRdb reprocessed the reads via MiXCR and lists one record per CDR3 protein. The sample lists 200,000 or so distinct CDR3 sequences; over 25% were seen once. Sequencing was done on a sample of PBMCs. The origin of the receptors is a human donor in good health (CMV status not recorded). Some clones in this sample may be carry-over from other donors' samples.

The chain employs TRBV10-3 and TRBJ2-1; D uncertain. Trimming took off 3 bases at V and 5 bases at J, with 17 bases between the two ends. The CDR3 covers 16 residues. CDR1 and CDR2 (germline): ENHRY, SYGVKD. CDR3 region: CAISDSGPPVDNEQFF. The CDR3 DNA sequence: TGTGCCATCAGTGATTCTGGGCCTCCCGTCGACAATGAGCAGTTCTTC.

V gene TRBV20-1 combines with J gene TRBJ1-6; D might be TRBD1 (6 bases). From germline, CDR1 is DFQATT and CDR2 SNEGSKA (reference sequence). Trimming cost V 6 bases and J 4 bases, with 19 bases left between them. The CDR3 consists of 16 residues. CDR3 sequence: CSAVISGQQYNSPLHF. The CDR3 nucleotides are TGCAGTGCGGTTATTTCAGGACAGCAGTATAATTCACCCCTCCACTTT.

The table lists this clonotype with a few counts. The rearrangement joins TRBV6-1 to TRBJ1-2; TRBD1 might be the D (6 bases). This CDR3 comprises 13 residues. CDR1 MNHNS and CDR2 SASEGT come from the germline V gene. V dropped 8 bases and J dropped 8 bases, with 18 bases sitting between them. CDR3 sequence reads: CASSAGGGRGYTF. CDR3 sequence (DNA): TGTGCCAGCTCGGCGGGGGGGGGGCGAGGCTACACCTTC.

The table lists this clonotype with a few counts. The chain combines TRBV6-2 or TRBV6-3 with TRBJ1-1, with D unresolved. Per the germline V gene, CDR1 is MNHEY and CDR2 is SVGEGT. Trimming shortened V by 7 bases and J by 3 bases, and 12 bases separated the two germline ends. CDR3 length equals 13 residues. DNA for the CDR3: TGTGCCAGCACTCCCCGCGGGGACACTGAAGCTTTCTTT. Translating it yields CASTPRGDTEAFF.

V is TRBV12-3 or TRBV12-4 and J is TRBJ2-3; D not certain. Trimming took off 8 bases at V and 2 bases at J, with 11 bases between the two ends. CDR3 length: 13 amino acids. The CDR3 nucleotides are TGTGCCAGCGGGTCCTACCTCACAGATACGCAGTATTTT. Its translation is CASGSYLTDTQYF.

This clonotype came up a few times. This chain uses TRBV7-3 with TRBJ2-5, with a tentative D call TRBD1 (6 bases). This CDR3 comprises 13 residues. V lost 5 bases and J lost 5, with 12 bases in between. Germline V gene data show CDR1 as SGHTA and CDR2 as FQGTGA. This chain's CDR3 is CASSVDQGETQYF. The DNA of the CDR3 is TGTGCCAGCAGCGTGGACCAGGGGGAGACCCAGTACTTC.

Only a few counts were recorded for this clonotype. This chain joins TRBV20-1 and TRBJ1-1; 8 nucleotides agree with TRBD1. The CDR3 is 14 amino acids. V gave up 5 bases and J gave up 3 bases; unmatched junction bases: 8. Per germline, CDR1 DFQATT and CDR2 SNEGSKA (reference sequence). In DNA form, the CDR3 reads TGCAGTGCTGGGGACACAGGGGGTTACACTGAAGCTTTCTTT. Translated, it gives CSAGDTGGYTEAFF.

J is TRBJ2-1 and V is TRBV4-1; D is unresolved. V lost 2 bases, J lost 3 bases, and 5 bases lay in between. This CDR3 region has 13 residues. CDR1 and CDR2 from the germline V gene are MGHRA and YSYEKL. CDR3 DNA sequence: TGCGCCAGCAGCCAACATTTCTACAATGAGCAGTTCTTC. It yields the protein CASSQHFYNEQFF.

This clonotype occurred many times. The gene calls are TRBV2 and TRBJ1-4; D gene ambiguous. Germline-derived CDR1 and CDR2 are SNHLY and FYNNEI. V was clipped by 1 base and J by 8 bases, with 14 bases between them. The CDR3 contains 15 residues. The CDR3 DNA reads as TGTGCCAGCAGTGAAGGAGGGCCCACAAGGGAAAAACTGTTTTTT. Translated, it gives CASSEGGPTREKLFF.

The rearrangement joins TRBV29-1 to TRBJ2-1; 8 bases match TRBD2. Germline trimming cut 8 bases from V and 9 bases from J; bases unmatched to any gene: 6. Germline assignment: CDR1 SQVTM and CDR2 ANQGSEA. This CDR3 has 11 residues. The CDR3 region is CSSRSGIEQFF. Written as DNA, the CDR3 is TGCAGCTCGCGTAGCGGGATTGAGCAGTTCTTC.

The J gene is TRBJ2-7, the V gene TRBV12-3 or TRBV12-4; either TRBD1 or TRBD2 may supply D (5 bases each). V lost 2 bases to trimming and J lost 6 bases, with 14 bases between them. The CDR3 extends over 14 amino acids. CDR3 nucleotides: TGTGCCAGCAGTTTATCGGCAGGGACGGGCGAGCAGTACTTC. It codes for CASSLSAGTGEQYF.

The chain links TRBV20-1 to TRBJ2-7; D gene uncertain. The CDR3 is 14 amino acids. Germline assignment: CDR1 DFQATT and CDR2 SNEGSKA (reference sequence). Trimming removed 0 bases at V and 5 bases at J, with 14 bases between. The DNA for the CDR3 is TGCAGTGCTAGAGATGAATACTCTAGGGACGAGCAGTACTTC. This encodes CSARDEYSRDEQYF.

CDR3 protein: CSVETGETEAFF. The CDR3 DNA reads as TGCAGCGTTGAAACAGGGGAAACTGAAGCTTTCTTT. The chain joins TRBV29-1 to TRBJ1-1, with 7 bases fitting TRBD1. Germline lookup yields CDR1 SQVTM and CDR2 ANQGSEA. With V trimmed by 2 bases and J by 5 bases, 2 bases remained unmatched. CDR3 length: 12 amino acids.